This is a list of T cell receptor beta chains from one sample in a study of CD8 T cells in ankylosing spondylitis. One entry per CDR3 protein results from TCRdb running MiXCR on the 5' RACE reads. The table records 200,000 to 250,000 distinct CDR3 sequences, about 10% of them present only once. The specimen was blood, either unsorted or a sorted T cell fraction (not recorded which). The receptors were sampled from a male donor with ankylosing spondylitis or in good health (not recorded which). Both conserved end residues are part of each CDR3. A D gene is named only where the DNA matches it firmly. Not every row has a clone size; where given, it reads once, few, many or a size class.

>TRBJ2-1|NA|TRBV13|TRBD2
TGTGCCAGCAGCTTAGGCAGACTAGCGGGAGCCCCCTCGAATGAGCAGTTCTTC
CASSLGRLAGAPSNEQFF
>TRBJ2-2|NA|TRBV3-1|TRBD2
TGTGCCAGCAGCCAAATGGGACTAGCGGACCTAGACTCTTTGAACACCGGGGAGCTGTTTTTT
CASSQMGLADLDSLNTGELFF
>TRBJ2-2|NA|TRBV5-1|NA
TGCGCCAGCAGCTTGGATCCAGGCCCCGGGGAGCTGTTTTTT
CASSLDPGPGELFF
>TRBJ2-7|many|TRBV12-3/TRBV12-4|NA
TGTGCCAGCAGTTTACTTGGAGGGAAGGGCCTCGAGCAGTACTTC
CASSLLGGKGLEQYF
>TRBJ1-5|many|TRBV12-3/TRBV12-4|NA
TGTGCCAGCAGTTTAACCGGACCGATCAATCAGCCCCAGCATTTT
CASSLTGPINQPQHF
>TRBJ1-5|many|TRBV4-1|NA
TGCGCCAGCAGCCAAGATGGGAGGACTCAGCCCCAGCATTTT
CASSQDGRTQPQHF
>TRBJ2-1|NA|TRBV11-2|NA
TGTGCCAGCAGCTTAGATAATGGCTCCCAACGCGATGAGCAGTTCTTC
CASSLDNGSQRDEQFF
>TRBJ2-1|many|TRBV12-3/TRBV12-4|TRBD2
TGTGCCAGCAGATCCAGCGGGGGGTCCTACAATGAGCAGTTCTTC
CASRSSGGSYNEQFF
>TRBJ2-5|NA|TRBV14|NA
TGTGCCAGCAGCCAAGGAGGACGAGAGACCCAGTACTTC
CASSQGGRETQYF
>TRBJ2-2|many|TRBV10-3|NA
TGTGCCACCTGTAGGGACACCGACACCGGGGAGCTGTTTTTT
CATCRDTDTGELFF
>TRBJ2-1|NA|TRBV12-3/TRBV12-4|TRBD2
TGTGCCAGCAGTACGCCCTCGACTAGCGGGGATGAGCAGTTCTTC
CASSTPSTSGDEQFF
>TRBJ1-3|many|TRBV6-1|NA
TGTGCCAGCAGTGTGTCACCGGGGCCAAGCTCTGGAAACACCATATATTTT
CASSVSPGPSSGNTIYF
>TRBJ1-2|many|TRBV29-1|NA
TGCAGCGTTTCTGCCGACAGGTCCTATGGCTACACCTTC
CSVSADRSYGYTF
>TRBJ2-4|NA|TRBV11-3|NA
TGTGCCAGCAGCTTAGATTCTAAAAACATTCAGTACTTC
CASSLDSKNIQYF
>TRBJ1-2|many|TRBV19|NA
TGTGCCAGTAGTAAGGGCCCGGGGGAACTCAACCCTGCGGGCGGCTACACCTTC
CASSKGPGELNPAGGYTF
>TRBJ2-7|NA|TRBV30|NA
TGTGCCTGGAGTGACCGGCATAGACAGGTCTCCTACGAGCAGTACTTC
CAWSDRHRQVSYEQYF
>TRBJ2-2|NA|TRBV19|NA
TGTGCCAGTAGTATGCCCGGGGAGCTGTTTTTT
CASSMPGELFF
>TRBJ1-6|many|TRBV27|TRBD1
TGTGCCAGCACCCTGACAGGGGGAAATTCACCCCTCCACTTT
CASTLTGGNSPLHF
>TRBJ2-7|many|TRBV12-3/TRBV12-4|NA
TGTGCCAGCAGTTTTTCTGCCACCTACGAGCAGTACTTC
CASSFSATYEQYF
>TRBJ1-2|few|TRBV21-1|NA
TGTGCCAGCAGCAAAAGTCCCGTCGGGACAGGGTATGGCTACACCTTC
CASSKSPVGTGYGYTF
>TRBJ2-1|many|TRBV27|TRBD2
TGTGCCAGCAGTCCCTTACCCGCTAGCGGATCTCCCGGGGAGCAGTTCTTC
CASSPLPASGSPGEQFF
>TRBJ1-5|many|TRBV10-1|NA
TGCGCCAGCAGTGACCTTCCGAATCAGCCCCAGCATTTT
CASSDLPNQPQHF
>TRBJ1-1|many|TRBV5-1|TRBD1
TGCGCCAGCAGCTATGGACAGGGTTACACTGAAGCTTTCTTT
CASSYGQGYTEAFF
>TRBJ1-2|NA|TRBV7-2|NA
TGTGCCAGCAGCTTATACGGCAACCTCTATGGCTACACCTTC
CASSLYGNLYGYTF
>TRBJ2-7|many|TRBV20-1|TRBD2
TGCAGTGCTAGAGATCGGCTAGCGGGAGAGTCCTACGAGCAGTACTTC
CSARDRLAGESYEQYF
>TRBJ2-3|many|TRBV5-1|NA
TGCGCCAGCAGCTTGGATGACAACCGGAAGGCAGATACGCAGTATTTT
CASSLDDNRKADTQYF
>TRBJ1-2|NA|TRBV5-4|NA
TGTGCCAGCAGCTCGGACAGTCGCCACTATGGCTACACCTTC
CASSSDSRHYGYTF
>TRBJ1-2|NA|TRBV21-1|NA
TGTGCCAGCAGCAAAAAGGTCTCAGGGGGCGCTAACTATGGCTACACCTTC
CASSKKVSGGANYGYTF
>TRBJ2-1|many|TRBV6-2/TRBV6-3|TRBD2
TGTGCCAGCAGACCAGGGACTAGCGGGAGGGCCCAGGAGCAGTTCTTC
CASRPGTSGRAQEQFF
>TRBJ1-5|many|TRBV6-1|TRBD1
TGTGCCAGCAGTCAGAAGGTGACAGGGGGCTATCAGCCCCAGCATTTT
CASSQKVTGGYQPQHF
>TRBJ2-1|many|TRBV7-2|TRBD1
TGTGCCAGCAGCACCGGGACAGAATACAATGAGCAGTTCTTC
CASSTGTEYNEQFF